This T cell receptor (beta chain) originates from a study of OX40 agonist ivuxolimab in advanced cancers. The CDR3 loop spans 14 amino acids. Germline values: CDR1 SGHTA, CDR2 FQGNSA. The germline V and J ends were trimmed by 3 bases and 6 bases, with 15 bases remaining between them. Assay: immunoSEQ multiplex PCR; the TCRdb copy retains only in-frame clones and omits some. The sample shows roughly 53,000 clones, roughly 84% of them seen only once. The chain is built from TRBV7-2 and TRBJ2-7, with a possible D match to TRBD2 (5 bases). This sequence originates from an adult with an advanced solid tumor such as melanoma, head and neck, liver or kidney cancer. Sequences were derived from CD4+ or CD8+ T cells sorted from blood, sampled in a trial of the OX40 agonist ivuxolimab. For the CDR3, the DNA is TGTGCCAGCAGCTTCAGTGGACGGGAAAGCGAGCAGTACTTC. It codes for CASSFSGRESEQYF. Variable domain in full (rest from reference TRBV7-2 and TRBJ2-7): GAGVSQSPSNKVTEKGKDVELRCDPISGHTALYWYRQSLGQGLEFLIYFQGNSAPDKSGLPSDRFSAERTGGSVSTLTIQRTQQEDSAVYLCASSFSGRESEQYFGPGTRLTVT.